This TCR beta chain was sequenced in a study of beta chain features in type 1 diabetes. The study reverse transcribed the entire isolated RNA, so it sequenced expressed TCRB transcripts. Produced via immunoSEQ multiplex PCR; TCRdb's table is partial and in-frame only. The table shows fewer than 400,000 clones, with 7% to 9% occurring only once. CDR1 and CDR2 from the germline V gene are LNHDA and SQIVND (reference sequence). Trimming took off 6 bases at V and 10 bases at J, with 13 bases between the two ends. The CDR3 contains 12 residues. General observations from the study: The VDJ junctions of type 1 diabetes patients carried fewer insertions and more deletions.

This clone has just a few counts. Antigen unknown. The sequenced sample consisted of central memory CD4+ T cells from blood. The sequence derives from a woman aged 18-29 years in good health. The chain has TRBV19 and TRBJ2-1, with D perhaps matching TRBD1 or TRBD2 (5 bases each). The CDR3 here is CASRTFRDEQFF. The CDR3 nucleotides read TGTGCCAGTAGGACCTTCAGGGACGAGCAGTTCTTC.